Detailed here is one TCR beta chain. Produced via immunoSEQ multiplex PCR; TCRdb's table is partial and in-frame only. Of some 2.4 million clones in the sample, under 95% were seen once. This record belongs to a study of shared clonotypes between healthy human individuals. CDR3 length: 14 residues. In germline, CDR1 is SGHTA, CDR2 FQGNSA. With 3 bases removed from V and 2 bases from J, the gap between germline ends came to 11 bases. The TCR sequence derives from a man younger than 30 in good health. Some clones in this sample may be carry-over from other donors' samples. The chain employs TRBV7-2 and TRBJ2-7, with D maybe TRBD1 (6 bases). Source material: naive CD4+ T cells from PBMCs. Subset denoted: CD45RA+ positively selected. CDR3 sequence (DNA): TGTGCCAGCAGCTTCACCCAGGGGCCCTACGAGCAGTACTTC. Its translation is CASSFTQGPYEQYF.